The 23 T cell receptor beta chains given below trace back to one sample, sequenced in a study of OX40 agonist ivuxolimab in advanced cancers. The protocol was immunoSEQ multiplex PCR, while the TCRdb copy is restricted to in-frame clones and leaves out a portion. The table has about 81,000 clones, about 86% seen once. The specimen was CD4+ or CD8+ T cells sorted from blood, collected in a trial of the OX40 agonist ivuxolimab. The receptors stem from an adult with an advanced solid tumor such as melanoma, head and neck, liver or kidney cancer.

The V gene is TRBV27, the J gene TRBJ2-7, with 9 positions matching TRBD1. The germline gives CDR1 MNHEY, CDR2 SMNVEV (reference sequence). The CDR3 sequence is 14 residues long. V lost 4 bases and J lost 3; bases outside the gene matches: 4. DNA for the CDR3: TGTGCCAGCAGTTCGACAGGGGGACACTACGAGCAGTACTTC. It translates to CASSSTGGHYEQYF.

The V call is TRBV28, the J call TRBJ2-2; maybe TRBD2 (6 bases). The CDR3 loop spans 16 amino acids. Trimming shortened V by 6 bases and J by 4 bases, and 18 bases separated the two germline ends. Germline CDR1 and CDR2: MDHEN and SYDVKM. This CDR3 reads CASSAPGTASTGELFF. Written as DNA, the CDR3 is TGTGCCAGCAGCGCACCCGGGACTGCAAGCACCGGGGAGCTGTTTTTT.

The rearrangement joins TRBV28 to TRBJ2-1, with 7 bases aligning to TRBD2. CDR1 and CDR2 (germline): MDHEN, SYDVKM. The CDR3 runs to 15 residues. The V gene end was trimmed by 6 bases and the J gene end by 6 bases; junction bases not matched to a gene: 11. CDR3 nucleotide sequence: TGTGCCAGCAGCCTGGGACTAAAAGACAGCAATGAGCAGTTCTTC. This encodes CASSLGLKDSNEQFF.

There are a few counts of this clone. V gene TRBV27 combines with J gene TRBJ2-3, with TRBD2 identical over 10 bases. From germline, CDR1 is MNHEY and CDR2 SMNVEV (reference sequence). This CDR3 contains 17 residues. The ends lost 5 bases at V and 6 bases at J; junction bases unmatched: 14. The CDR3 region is CASSPSHPAGGADTQYF. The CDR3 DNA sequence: TGTGCCAGCAGTCCCTCCCATCCAGCGGGGGGGGCGGATACGCAGTATTTT.

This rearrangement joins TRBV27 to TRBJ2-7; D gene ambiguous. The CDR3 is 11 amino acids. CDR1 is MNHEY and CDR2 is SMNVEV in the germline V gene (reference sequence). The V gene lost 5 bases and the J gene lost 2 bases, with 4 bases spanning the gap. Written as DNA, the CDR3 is TGTGCCAGCAGTACTCCCTACGAGCAGTACGTC. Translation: CASSTPYEQYV.

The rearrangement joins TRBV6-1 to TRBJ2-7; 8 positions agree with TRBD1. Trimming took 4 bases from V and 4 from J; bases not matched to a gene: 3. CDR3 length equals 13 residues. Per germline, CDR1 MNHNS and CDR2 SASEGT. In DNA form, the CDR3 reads TGTGCCAGCAGTGTCAGGGGGCAATACGAGCAGTACGTC. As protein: CASSVRGQYEQYV.

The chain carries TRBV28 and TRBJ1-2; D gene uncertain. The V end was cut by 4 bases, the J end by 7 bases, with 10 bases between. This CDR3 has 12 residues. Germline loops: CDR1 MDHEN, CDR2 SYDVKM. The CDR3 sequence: CASSSQISGYTF. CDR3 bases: TGTGCCAGCAGTTCACAGATTTCTGGCTACACCTTC.

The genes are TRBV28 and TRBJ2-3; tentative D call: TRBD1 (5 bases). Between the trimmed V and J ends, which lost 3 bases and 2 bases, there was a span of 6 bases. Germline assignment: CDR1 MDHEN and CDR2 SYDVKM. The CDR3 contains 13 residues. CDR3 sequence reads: CASSLTDTDTQYF. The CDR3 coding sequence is TGTGCCAGCAGTTTGACAGACACAGATACGCAGTATTTT.

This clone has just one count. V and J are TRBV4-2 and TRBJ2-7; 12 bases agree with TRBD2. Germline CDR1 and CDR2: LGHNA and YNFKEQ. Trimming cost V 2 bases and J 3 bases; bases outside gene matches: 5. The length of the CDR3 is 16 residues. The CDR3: CASSQRGGLAGYEQYF. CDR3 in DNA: TGTGCCAGCAGCCAACGGGGGGGACTAGCGGGCTACGAGCAGTACTTC.

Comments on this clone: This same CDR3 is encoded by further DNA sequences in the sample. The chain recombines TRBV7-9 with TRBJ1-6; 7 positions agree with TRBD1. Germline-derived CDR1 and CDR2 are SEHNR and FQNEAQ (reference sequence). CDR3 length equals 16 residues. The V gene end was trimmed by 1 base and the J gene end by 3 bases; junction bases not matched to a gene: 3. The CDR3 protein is CASSLGQGFYNSPLHF. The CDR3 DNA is TGTGCCAGCAGCTTAGGACAGGGATTCTATAATTCACCCCTCCACTTT.

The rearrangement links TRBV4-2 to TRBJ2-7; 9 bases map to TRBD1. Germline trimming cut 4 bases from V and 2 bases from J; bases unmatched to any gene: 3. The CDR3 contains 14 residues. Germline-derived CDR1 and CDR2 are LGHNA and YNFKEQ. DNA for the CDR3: TGTGCCAGCAGCCCGGGACAGGGAGCCTACGAGCAGTACTTC. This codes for CASSPGQGAYEQYF.

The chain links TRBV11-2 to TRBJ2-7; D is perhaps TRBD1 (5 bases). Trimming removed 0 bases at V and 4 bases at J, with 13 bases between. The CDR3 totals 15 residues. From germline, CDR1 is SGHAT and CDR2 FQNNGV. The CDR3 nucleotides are TGTGCCAGCAGCTTAGATCCAGGGTACAAGTACGAGCAGTACTTC. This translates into CASSLDPGYKYEQYF.

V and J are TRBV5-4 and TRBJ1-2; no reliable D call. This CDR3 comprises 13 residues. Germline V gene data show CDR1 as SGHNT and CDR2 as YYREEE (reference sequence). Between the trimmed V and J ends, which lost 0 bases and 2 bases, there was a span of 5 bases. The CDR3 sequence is CASSLGQNYGYTF. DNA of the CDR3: TGTGCCAGCAGCTTGGGGCAGAACTATGGCTACACCTTC.

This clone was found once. The CDR3 spells CASSPRDRGHNQPQHF. In DNA form, the CDR3 reads TGTGCCAGCAGTCCTAGGGACAGGGGACACAATCAGCCCCAGCATTTT. The chain carries TRBV6-6 and TRBJ1-5; the match to TRBD1 covers 10 bases. Germline V gene data show CDR1 as MNHNY and CDR2 as SVGAGI (reference sequence). Trimming at V came to 5 bases and at J to 3 bases, leaving 7 bases not matched to a gene. The length of the CDR3 is 16 residues.

The CDR3 nucleotides are TGCGCCAGCAGCTTGGGCGGCAGTTCCTATGGCTACACCTTC. Its protein is CASSLGGSSYGYTF. The chain recombines TRBV5-1 with TRBJ1-2, with no clear D. This CDR3 is built from 14 residues. V was trimmed by 0 bases and J by 4 bases, leaving 10 bases between them. Germline CDR1 reads SGHRS; CDR2 reads YFSETQ.

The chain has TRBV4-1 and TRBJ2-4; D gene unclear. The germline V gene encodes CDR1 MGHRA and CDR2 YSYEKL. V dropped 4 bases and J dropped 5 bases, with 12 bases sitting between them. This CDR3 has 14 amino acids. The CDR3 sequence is CASSPHLIENIQYF. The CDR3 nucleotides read TGCGCCAGCAGCCCGCATTTAATAGAAAACATTCAGTACTTC.

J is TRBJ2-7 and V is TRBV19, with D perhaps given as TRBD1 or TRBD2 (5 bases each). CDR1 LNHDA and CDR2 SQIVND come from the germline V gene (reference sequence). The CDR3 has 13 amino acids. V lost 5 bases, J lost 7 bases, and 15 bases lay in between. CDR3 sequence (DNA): TGTGCCAGTAGTCCCGAGAGGGGCGGGGAGCAGTACTTC. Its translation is CASSPERGGEQYF.

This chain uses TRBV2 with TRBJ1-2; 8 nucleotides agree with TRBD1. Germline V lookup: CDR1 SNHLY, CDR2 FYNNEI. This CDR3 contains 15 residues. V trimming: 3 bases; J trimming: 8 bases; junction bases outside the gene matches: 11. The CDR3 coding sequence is TGTGCCAGCAGTGATGAGGCAGGGGGCGCGTTCGGCTACACCTTC. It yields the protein CASSDEAGGAFGYTF.

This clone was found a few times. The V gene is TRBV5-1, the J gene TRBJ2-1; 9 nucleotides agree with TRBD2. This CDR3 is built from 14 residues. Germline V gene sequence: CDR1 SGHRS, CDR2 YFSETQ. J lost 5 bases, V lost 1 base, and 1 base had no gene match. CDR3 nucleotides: TGCGCCAGCAGCTTGTGGACTAGCGACAATGAGCAGTTCTTC. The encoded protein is CASSLWTSDNEQFF.

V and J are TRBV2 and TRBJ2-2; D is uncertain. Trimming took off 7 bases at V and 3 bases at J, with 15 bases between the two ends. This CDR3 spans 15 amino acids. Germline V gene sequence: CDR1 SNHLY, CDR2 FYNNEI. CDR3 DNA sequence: TGTGCCAGCAAAGTCGGTAATGCGGACACCGGGGAGCTGTTTTTT. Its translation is CASKVGNADTGELFF.

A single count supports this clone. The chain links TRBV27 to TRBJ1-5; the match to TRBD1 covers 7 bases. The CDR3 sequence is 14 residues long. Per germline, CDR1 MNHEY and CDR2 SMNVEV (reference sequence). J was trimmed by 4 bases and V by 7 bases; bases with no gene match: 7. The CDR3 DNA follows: TGTGCCAGCAACCGACAGGGCACTAATCAGCCCCAGCATTTT. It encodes CASNRQGTNQPQHF.

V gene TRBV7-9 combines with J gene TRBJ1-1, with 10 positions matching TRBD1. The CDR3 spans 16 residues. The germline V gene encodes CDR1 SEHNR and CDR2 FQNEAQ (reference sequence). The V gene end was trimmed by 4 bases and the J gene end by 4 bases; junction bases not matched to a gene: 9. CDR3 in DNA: TGTGCCAGCAGCTCGTCCCTGGACAGGGGGATCACTGAAGCTTTCTTT. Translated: CASSSSLDRGITEAFF.

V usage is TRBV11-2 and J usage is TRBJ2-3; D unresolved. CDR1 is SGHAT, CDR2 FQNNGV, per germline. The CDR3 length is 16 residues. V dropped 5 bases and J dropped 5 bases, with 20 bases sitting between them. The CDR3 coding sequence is TGTGCCAGCAGCCTAGGATTCGGGCGCCCGCAAGATACGCAGTATTTT. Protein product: CASSLGFGRPQDTQYF.